The sequence of this T cell receptor (beta chain) was determined in a study of a mutant IDH1 vaccine in newly diagnosed glioma. Study-wide background: Treatment recipients were approximately 62% male and around 40% female, and their mean age was 40.4 years. Those enrolled had earlier been treated with radiotherapy, temozolomide, or both, mostly both.

Libraries were prepared by immunoSEQ multiplex PCR; TCRdb keeps only in-frame clonotypes and omits some of them. Among roughly 68,000 clones listed, 79% were seen once. Comment on this clone: What it binds is not known.

Broader study findings: In about 93% of patients, immune responses induced by the vaccine occurred.

The CDR3 is 15 residues long. J was trimmed by 2 bases and V by 5 bases; bases with no gene match: 6. Germline V gene sequence: CDR1 LNHDA, CDR2 SQIVND (reference sequence). Described time point: baseline, week 1 (first vaccination visit). The treatment was: pre-vaccination baseline after standard-of-care therapy. The astrocytomas were IDH1-mutant, ATRX-negative, and WHO grade 3 or 4. Sequencing used PBMCs, obtained from a glioma patient treated with radiotherapy, temozolomide or both. The V gene is TRBV19, the J gene TRBJ2-7, with 10 bases fitting TRBD2. This TCR derives from a man aged 50-59 years with glioma. CDR3 region: CASSVLSGGTYEQYF. CDR3 nucleotide sequence: TGTGCCAGTAGTGTACTTAGCGGGGGGACCTACGAGCAGTACTTC.